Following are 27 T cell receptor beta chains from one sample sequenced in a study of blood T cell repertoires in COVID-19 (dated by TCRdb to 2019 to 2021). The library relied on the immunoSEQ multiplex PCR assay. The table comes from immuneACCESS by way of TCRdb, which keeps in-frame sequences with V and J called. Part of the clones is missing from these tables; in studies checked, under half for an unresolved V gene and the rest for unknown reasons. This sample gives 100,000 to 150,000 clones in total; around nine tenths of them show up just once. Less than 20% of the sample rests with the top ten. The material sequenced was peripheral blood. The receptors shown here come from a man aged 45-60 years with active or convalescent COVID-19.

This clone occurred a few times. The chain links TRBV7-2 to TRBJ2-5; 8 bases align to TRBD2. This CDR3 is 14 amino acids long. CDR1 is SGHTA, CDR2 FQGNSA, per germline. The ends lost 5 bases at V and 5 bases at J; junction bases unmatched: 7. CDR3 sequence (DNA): TGTGCCAGCAGCGCGCGGGGGGTTGGGGAGACCCAGTACTTC. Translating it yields CASSARGVGETQYF.

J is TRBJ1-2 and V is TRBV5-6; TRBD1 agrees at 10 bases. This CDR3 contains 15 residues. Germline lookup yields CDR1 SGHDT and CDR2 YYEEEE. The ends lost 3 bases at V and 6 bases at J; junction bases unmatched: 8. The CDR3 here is CASSWGQGISDGYTF. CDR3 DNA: TGTGCCAGCAGCTGGGGACAGGGGATTAGCGATGGCTACACCTTC.

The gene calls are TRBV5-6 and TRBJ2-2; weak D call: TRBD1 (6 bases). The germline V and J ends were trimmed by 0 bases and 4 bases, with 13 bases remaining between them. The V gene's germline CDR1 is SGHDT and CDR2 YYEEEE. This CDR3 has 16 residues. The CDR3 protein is CASSLAPGEGTGELFF. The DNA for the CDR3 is TGTGCCAGCAGCTTGGCCCCAGGGGAAGGCACCGGGGAGCTGTTTTTT.

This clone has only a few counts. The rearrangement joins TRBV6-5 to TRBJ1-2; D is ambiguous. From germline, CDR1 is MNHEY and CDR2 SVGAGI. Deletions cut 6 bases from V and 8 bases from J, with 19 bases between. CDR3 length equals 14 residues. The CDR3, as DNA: TGTGCCAGCAGATACCTCCAGCCCGGCGGGGGCTACACCTTC. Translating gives CASRYLQPGGGYTF.

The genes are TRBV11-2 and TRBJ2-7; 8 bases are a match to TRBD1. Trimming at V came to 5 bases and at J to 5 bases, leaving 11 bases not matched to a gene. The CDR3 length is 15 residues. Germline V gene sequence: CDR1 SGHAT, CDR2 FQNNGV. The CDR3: CASSLGTGENHEQYF. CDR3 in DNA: TGTGCCAGCAGCCTTGGGACAGGAGAAAACCACGAGCAGTACTTC.

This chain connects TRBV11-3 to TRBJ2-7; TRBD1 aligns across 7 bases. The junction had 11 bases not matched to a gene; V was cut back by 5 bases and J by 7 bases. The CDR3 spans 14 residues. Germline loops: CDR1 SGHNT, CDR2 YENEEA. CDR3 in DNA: TGTGCCAGCAGCATAAACAGGGGATCGGGGGAGCAGTACTTC. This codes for CASSINRGSGEQYF.

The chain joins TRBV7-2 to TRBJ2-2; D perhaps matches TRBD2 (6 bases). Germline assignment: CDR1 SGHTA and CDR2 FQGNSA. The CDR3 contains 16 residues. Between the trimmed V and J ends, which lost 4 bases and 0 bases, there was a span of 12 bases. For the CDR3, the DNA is TGTGCCAGCAGCTCCCAGGGCGGGGCGAACACCGGGGAGCTGTTTTTT. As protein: CASSSQGGANTGELFF.

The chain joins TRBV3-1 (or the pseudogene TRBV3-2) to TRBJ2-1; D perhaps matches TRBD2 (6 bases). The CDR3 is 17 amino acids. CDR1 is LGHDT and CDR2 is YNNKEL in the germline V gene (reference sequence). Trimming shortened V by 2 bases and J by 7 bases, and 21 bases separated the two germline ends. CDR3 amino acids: CASSQIISGVYGNEQFF. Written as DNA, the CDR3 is TGTGCCAGCAGCCAAATAATATCGGGAGTCTATGGGAATGAGCAGTTCTTC.

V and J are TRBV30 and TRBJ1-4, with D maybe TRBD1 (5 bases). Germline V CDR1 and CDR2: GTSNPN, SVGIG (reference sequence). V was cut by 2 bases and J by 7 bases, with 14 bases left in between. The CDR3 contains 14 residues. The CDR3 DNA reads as TGTGCCTGGAGTAAATTACTCGGGGGTGAAAAACTGTTTTTT. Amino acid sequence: CAWSKLLGGEKLFF.

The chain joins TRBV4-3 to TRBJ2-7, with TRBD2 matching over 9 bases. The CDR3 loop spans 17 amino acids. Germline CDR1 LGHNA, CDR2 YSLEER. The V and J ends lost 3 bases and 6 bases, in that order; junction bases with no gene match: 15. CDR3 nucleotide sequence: TGCGCCAGCAGCCACACAACGGCGGGGGGGGTTCGGGTCGAGCAGTACTTC. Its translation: CASSHTTAGGVRVEQYF.

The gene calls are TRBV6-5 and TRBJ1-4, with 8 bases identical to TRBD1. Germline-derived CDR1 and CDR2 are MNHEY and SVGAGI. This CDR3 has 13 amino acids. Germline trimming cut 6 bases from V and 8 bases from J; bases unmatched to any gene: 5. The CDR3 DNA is TGTGCCAGCAGAGCAGGGGGCTTGGAAAAACTGTTTTTT. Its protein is CASRAGGLEKLFF.

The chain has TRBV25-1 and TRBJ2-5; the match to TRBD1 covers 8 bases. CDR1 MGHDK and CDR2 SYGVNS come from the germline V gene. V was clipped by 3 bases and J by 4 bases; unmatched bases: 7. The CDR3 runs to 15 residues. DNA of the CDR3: TGTGCCAGCAGTGACGACAGGGGTTTATCAGAGACCCAGTACTTC. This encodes CASSDDRGLSETQYF.

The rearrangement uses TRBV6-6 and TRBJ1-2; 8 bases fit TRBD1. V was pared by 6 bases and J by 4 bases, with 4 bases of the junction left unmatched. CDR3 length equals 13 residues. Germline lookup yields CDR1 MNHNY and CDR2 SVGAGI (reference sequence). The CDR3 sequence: CASRTGVSYGYTF. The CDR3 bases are TGTGCCAGCAGGACAGGGGTATCCTATGGCTACACCTTC.

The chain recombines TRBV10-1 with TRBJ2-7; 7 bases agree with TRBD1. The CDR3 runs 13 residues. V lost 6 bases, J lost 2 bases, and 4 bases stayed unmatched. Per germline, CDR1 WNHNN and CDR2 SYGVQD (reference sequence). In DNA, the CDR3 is TGCGCCAGCAGCAGGGGGAGAACCTACGAGCAGTACTTC. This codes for CASSRGRTYEQYF.

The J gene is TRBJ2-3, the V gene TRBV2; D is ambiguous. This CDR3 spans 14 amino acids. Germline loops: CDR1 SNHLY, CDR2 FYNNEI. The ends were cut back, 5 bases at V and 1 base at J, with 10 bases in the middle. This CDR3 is CASSIKARTDTQYF. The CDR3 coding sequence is TGTGCCAGCAGTATAAAAGCCCGCACAGATACGCAGTATTTT.

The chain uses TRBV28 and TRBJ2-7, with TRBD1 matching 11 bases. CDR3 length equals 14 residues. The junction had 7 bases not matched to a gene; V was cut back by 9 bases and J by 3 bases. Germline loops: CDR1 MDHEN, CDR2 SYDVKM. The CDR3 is CASPQGQGDYEQYF. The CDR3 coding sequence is TGTGCCAGTCCACAGGGACAGGGGGACTACGAGCAGTACTTC.

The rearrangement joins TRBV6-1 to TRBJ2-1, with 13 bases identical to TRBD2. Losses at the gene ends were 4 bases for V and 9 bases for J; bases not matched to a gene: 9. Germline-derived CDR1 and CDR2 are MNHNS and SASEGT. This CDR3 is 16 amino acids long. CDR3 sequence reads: CASSGTSGRLLREQFF. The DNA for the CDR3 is TGTGCCAGCAGTGGGACTAGCGGGAGACTATTACGTGAGCAGTTCTTC.

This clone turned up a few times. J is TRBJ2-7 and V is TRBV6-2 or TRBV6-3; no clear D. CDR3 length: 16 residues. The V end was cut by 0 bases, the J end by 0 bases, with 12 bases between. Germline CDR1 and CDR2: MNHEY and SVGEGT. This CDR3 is CASSYSAKVHSYEQYF. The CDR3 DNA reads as TGTGCCAGCAGTTACTCGGCAAAAGTCCACTCCTACGAGCAGTACTTC.

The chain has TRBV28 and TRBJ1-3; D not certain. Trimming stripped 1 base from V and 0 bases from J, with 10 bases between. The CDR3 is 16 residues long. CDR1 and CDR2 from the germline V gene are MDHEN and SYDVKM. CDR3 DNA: TGTGCCAGCAGTTTATCAGGCAGGCGCTCTGGAAACACCATATATTTT. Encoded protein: CASSLSGRRSGNTIYF.

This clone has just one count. The CDR3 here is CASHRDRNSNQPQHF. The CDR3 bases are TGTGCCAGTCATAGGGACAGGAATAGCAATCAGCCCCAGCATTTT. J is TRBJ1-5 and V is TRBV19; 8 bases are shared with TRBD1. Per germline, CDR1 LNHDA and CDR2 SQIVND (reference sequence). The CDR3 is made up of 15 amino acids. Unmatched junction bases numbered 6, after V lost 8 bases and J lost 0 bases.

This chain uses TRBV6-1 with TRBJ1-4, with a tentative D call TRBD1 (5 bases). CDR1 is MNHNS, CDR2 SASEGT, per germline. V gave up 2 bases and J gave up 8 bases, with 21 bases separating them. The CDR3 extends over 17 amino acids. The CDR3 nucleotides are TGTGCCAGCAGTGAATTCAGACTCGGGGGACGGAAGGAAAAACTGTTTTTT. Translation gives CASSEFRLGGRKEKLFF.

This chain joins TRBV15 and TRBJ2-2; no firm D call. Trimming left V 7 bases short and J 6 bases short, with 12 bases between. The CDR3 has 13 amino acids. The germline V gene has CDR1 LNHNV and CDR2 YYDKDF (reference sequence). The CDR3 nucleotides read TGTGCCACCAACCAGCGCCTTGCCGGGGAGCTGTTTTTT. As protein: CATNQRLAGELFF.

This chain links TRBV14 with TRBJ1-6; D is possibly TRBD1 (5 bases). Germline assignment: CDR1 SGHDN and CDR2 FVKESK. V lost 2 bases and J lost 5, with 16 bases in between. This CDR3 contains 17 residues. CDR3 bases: TGTGCCAGCAGCCAAAGGCCTTACGTGACAGATAATTCACCCCTCCACTTT. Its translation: CASSQRPYVTDNSPLHF.

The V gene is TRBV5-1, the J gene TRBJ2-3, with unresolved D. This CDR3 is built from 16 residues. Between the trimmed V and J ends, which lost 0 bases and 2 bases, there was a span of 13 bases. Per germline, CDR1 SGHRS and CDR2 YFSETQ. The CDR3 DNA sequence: TGCGCCAGCAGCTTGGAGTCACCCAAGCTCACAGATACGCAGTATTTT. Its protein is CASSLESPKLTDTQYF.

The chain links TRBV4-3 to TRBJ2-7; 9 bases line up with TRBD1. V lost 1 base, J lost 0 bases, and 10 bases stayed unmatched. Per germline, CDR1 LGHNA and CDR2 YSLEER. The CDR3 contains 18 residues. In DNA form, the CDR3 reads TGCGCCAGCAGCCAAGTGACCACCGGGACAGGGAGCTCCTACGAGCAGTACTTC. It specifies CASSQVTTGTGSSYEQYF.

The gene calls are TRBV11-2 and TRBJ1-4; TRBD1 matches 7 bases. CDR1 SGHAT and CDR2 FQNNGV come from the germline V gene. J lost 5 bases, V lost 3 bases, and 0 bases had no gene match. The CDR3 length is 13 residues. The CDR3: CASSLDRNEKLFF. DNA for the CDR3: TGTGCCAGCAGCTTGGACAGGAATGAAAAACTGTTTTTT.

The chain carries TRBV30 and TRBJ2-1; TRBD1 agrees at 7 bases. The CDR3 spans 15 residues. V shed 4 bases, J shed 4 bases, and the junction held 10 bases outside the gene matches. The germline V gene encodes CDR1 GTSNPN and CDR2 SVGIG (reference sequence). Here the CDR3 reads CAWMNRDRGYNEQFF. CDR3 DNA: TGTGCCTGGATGAACCGGGACAGAGGTTACAATGAGCAGTTCTTC. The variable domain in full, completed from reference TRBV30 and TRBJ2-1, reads SQTIHQWPATLVQPVGSPLSLECTVEGTSNPNLYWYRQAAGRGLQLLFYSVGIGQISSEVPQNLSASRPQDRQFILSSKKLLLSDSGFYLCAWMNRDRGYNEQFFGPGTRLTVL.